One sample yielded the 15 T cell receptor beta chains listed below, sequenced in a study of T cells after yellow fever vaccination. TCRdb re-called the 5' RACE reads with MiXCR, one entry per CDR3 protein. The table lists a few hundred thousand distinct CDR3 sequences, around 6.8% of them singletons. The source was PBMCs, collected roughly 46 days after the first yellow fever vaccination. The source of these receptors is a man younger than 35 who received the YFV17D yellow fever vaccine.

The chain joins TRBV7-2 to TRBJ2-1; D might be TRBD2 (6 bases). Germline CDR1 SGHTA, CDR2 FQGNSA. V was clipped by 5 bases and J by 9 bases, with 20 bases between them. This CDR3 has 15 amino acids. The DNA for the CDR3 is TGTGCCAGCAGCATCCCCGAACTAGCAGCATCTGAGCAGTTCTTC. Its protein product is CASSIPELAASEQFF.

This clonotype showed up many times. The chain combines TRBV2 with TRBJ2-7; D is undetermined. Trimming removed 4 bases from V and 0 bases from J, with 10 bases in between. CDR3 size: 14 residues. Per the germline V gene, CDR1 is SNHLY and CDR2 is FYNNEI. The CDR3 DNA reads TGTGCCAGCAGTGCGCTCGGAAGCTCCTACGAGCAGTACTTC. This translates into CASSALGSSYEQYF. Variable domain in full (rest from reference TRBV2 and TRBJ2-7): EPEVTQTPSHQVTQMGQEVILRCVPISNHLYFYWYRQILGQKVEFLVSFYNNEISEKSEIFDDQFSVERPDGSNFTLKIRSTKLEDSAMYFCASSALGSSYEQYFGPGTRLTVT.

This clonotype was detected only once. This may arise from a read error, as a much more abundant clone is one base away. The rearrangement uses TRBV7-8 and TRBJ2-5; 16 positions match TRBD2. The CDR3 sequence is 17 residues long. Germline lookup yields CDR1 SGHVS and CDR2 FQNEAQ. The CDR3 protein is CVSSVGTSGGGQETQYF. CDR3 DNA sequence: TGTGTCAGCAGCGTGGGGACTAGCGGGGGGGGCCAAGAGACCCAGTACTTC. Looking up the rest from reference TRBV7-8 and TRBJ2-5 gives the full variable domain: GAGVSQSPRYKVAKRGQDVALRCDPISGHVSLFWYQQALGQGPEFLTYFQNEAQLDKSGLPSDRFFAERPEGSVSTLKIQRTQQEDSAVYLCVSSVGTSGGGQETQYFGPGTRLLVL.

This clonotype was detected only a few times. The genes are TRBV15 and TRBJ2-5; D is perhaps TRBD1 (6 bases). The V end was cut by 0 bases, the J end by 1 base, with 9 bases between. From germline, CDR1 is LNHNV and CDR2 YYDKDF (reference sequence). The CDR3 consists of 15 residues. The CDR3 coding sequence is TGTGCCACCAGCAGAGATCTGACAGGCCAAGAGACCCAGTACTTC. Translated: CATSRDLTGQETQYF.

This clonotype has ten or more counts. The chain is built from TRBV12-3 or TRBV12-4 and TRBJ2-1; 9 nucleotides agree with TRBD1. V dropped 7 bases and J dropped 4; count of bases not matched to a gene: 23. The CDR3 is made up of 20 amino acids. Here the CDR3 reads CASTISPGQGDGYAYNEQFF. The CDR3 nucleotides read TGTGCCAGCACCATCTCTCCGGGACAGGGAGATGGTTACGCATACAATGAGCAGTTCTTC.

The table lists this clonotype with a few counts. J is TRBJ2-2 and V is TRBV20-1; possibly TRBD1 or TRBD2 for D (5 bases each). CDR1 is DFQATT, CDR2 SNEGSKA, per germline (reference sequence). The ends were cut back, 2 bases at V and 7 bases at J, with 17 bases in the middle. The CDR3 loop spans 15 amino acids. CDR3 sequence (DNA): TGCAGTGCTAGATTTCCCGTCGGGGCCCACGGGGAGCTGTTTTTT. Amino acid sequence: CSARFPVGAHGELFF.

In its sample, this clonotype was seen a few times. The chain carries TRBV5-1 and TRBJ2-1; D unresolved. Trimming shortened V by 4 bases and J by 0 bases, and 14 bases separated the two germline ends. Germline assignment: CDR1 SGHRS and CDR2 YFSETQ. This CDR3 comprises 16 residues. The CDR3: CASSLLGLSSYNEQFF. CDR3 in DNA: TGCGCCAGCAGCCTCCTCGGGTTAAGCTCCTACAATGAGCAGTTCTTC.

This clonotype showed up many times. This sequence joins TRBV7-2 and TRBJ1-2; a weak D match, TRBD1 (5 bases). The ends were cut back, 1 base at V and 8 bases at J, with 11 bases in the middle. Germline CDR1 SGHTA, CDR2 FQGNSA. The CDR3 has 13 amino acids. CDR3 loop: CASSLGQGGGYTF. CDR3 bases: TGTGCCAGCAGCTTAGGGCAGGGCGGAGGCTACACCTTC.

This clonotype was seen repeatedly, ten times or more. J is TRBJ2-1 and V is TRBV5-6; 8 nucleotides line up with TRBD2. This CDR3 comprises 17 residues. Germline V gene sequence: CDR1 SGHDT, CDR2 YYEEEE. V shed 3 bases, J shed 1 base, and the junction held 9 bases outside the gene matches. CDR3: CASSWEGAGASYNEQFF. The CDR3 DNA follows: TGTGCCAGCAGCTGGGAGGGAGCGGGGGCATCCTACAATGAGCAGTTCTTC.

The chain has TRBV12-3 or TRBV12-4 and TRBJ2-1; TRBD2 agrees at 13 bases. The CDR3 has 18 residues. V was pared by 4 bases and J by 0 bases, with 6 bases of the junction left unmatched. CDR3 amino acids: CASSSGTSGARSYNEQFF. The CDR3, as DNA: TGTGCCAGCAGTTCCGGGACTAGCGGGGCCCGCTCCTACAATGAGCAGTTCTTC.

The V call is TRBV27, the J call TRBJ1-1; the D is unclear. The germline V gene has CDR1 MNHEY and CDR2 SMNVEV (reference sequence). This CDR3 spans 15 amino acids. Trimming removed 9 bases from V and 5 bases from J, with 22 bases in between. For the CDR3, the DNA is TGTGCCAGTCTTCCCCTCGGTCTGGATCGTACTGAAGCTTTCTTT. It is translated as CASLPLGLDRTEAFF.

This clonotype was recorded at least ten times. DNA for the CDR3: TGTGCCAGCAGCCCCGACGGGGGCACAGGGGACACTGAAGCTTTCTTT. Protein product: CASSPDGGTGDTEAFF. This chain uses TRBV5-6 with TRBJ1-1, with 7 positions matching TRBD1. The V gene end was trimmed by 4 bases and the J gene end by 3 bases; junction bases not matched to a gene: 12. Germline loops: CDR1 SGHDT, CDR2 YYEEEE. This CDR3 has 16 residues.

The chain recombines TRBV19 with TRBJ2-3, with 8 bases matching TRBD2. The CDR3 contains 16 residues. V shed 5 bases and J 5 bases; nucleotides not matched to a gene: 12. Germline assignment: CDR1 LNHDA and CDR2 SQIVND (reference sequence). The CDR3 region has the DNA TGTGCCAGTAGTCACCAAAGCGGTAGCGGGGAAGATACGCAGTATTTT. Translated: CASSHQSGSGEDTQYF.

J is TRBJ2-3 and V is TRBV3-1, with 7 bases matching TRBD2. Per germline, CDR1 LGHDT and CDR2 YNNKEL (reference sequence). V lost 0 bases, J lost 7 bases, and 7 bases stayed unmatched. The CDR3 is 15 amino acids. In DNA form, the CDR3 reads TGTGCCAGCAGCCAAGATAGGGTAGCGGGCTATACGCAGTATTTT. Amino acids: CASSQDRVAGYTQYF.

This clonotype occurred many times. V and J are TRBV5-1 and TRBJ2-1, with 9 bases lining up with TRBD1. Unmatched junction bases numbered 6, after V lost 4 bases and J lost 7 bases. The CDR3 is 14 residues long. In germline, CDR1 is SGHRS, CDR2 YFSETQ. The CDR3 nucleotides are TGCGCCAGCAGCCTGGGGGACAGGGCAAATGAGCAGTTCTTC. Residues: CASSLGDRANEQFF.